The source of this T cell receptor beta chain is a study of T cell responses to AZD1222 COVID-19 vaccine. Sequenced by immunoSEQ multiplex PCR; TCRdb stores in-frame clones only, minus some. This sample has about 88,000 clones, with 90% to 95% found just once. A word on this clone: What it recognizes is unknown.

Study-level findings and limits: Within unmutated variant regions lay the reported targets of nearly half of spike-specific TCRs. Baseline seropositivity characterized only 5 to 7 AZD1222 recipients. Donors were mostly white British, more females; clonal diversity possibly underestimated. No day 14 peak samples; only post-peak repertoires were characterized.

Germline trimming cut 2 bases from V and 7 bases from J; bases unmatched to any gene: 7. CDR3 length equals 15 residues. Per the germline V gene, CDR1 is GTSNPN and CDR2 is SVGIG (reference sequence). This chain joins TRBV30 and TRBJ1-6; the match to TRBD1 covers 8 bases. The sequencing used peripheral blood, collected on day 0 of AZD1222 vaccination. The sequence came from an adult in good health. The CDR3 reads CAWSLYGTGNSPLHF. The DNA of the CDR3 is TGTGCCTGGAGTCTGTACGGGACAGGAAATTCACCCCTCCACTTT.